The sequence of this T cell receptor beta chain was determined in a study of cytomegalovirus exposure and HLA in healthy donors. Study background: Ancestry clustering placed about 80% of several hundred genotyped donors in the Caucasian-associated cluster.

The PCR was carried out with 60 Vbeta primers and 13 Jbeta primers. Libraries were prepared by immunoSEQ multiplex PCR; TCRdb keeps only in-frame clonotypes and omits some of them. This table has fewer than 80,000 clones, more than 75% appearing once. Study results and limitations: The study put 150 or so TCR beta chains on its list as cytomegalovirus-associated.

Germline CDR1 reads SGHAT; CDR2 reads FQDESV (reference sequence). The V and J ends lost 5 bases and 0 bases, in that order; junction bases with no gene match: 5. CDR3 length equals 16 residues. To note about this clone: Its matching antigen is unknown.

This clonotype was sampled from a young man in good health and CMV-seronegative. The chain combines TRBV11-1 with TRBJ2-2; TRBD2 aligns across 8 bases. Specimen: PBMCs. CDR3 nucleotide sequence: TGTGCCAGCAGCCAGCGGCGGGGGGCGAACACCGGGGAGCTGTTTTTT. Its translation is CASSQRRGANTGELFF.